This T cell receptor beta chain was captured by sequencing in a study of blood T cell repertoires in COVID-19. Looking at the study overall: The samples span acute and convalescent COVID-19 from the United States, Italy and Spain. From T cells, B-cell-depleted T cells, or PBMCs came the material, which was cDNA or gDNA.

Authors' data handling: Amplification of reference gene primers provided the estimated nucleated cell counts. The table came from immunoSEQ multiplex PCR; TCRdb's copy has only in-frame clones and leaves some out. The DNA gave D and trimming, while V, J and clone size come from that table. The sample carries over 110,000 clones, 80% to 90% recorded once. This clone has a single count. Germline-derived CDR1 and CDR2 are LGHDT and YNNKEL (reference sequence). This CDR3 comprises 15 residues. V lost 4 bases and J 1 base, leaving 13 bases between the germline ends. Sequencing was done on a sample of peripheral blood. The receptor was derived from a man aged 55 to 70 with active or convalescent COVID-19. The V and J genes are TRBV3-1 (or the pseudogene TRBV3-2) and TRBJ1-1; TRBD1 is a possible D gene (6 bases). CDR3 loop: CASSPSGGANTEAFF. The DNA for the CDR3 is TGTGCCAGCAGCCCGAGTGGGGGGGCGAACACTGAAGCTTTCTTT.